These 15 T cell receptor beta chains share one sample of origin, sequenced in a study of blood T cell repertoires in COVID-19. The repertoire was sequenced with immunoSEQ multiplex PCR; TCRdb's copy has only in-frame clones and lacks some. The data show 250,000 to 300,000 clones, around four fifths seen once. The material sequenced was PBMCs or T cells enriched from blood (not recorded which). These receptors were obtained from a man aged 25 to 40 with acute COVID-19.

The genes are TRBV10-1 and TRBJ1-1, with D unresolved. This CDR3 contains 13 residues. Germline assignment: CDR1 WNHNN and CDR2 SYGVQD (reference sequence). Between the trimmed V and J ends, which lost 3 bases and 5 bases, there was a span of 10 bases. The DNA of the CDR3 is TGCGCCAGCAGTGACACGTTGCGTACTGAAGCTTTCTTT. It is translated as CASSDTLRTEAFF.

This clone has a handful of counts. In DNA form, the CDR3 reads TGTGCCAGCAGCCACACAGGGGGCTCTGGCTATGGCTACACCTTC. It yields the protein CASSHTGGSGYGYTF. The chain couples TRBV14 to TRBJ1-2; 9 nucleotides match TRBD1. Looked up from germline, CDR1 is SGHDN and CDR2 is FVKESK. The ends lost 3 bases at V and 4 bases at J; junction bases unmatched: 6. This CDR3 region has 15 residues.

The rearrangement joins TRBV7-8 to TRBJ2-1; D may be TRBD2 (6 bases). V shed 5 bases and J shed 9 bases, with 14 bases lying between them. CDR3 length equals 13 residues. Germline-derived CDR1 and CDR2 are SGHVS and FQNEAQ. The chain's CDR3 is CASSPLTSGEQFF. The CDR3 DNA reads TGTGCCAGCAGCCCGCTGACTAGTGGTGAGCAGTTCTTC.

This clone was recorded once. The chain carries TRBV7-9 and TRBJ2-5; a weak D match, TRBD2 (5 bases). From germline, CDR1 is SEHNR and CDR2 FQNEAQ (reference sequence). The CDR3 has 17 residues. The V gene lost 0 bases and the J gene lost 2 bases, with 16 bases spanning the gap. The CDR3 DNA is TGTGCCAGCAGCTTAGCGCTCGGGATAGGAGCACAAGAGACCCAGTACTTC. It yields the protein CASSLALGIGAQETQYF. Drawing the rest from reference TRBV7-9 and TRBJ2-5, the complete variable domain is DTGVSQNPRHKITKRGQNVTFRCDPISEHNRLYWYRQTLGQGPEFLTYFQNEAQLEKSRLLSDRFSAERPKGSFSTLEIQRTEQGDSAMYLCASSLALGIGAQETQYFGPGTRLLVL.

This clone was seen a few times. V usage is TRBV5-1 and J usage is TRBJ2-3; a weak D match, TRBD1 (7 bases). Germline CDR1 and CDR2: SGHRS and YFSETQ. Between the trimmed V and J ends, which lost 1 base and 4 bases, there was a span of 10 bases. This CDR3 spans 14 amino acids. The CDR3 DNA is TGCGCCAGCAGCTTGCAGGGGGGCCCAGATACGCAGTATTTT. It encodes CASSLQGGPDTQYF.

The CDR3 is CASSARPGAVGAFF. The CDR3 DNA sequence: TGTGCCAGTAGTGCGCGCCCAGGGGCCGTGGGAGCTTTCTTT. The chain links TRBV19 to TRBJ1-1; D is possibly TRBD1 (6 bases). CDR1 is LNHDA and CDR2 is SQIVND in the germline V gene (reference sequence). The CDR3 is 14 residues long. Trimming removed 5 bases from V and 10 bases from J, with 20 bases in between.

In regard to this clone: Other DNA sequences from this sample encode an identical CDR3 as well. The J gene is TRBJ2-1, the V gene TRBV11-3; 7 bases line up with TRBD2. The germline gives CDR1 SGHNT, CDR2 YENEEA. The length of the CDR3 is 15 residues. The J segment lost 3 bases and the V segment lost 0 bases, leaving 2 bases of the junction unmatched. The CDR3 coding sequence is TGTGCCAGCAGCTTAGACGAGCGGGACTACAATGAGCAGTTCTTC. It encodes CASSLDERDYNEQFF.

The chain has TRBV9 and TRBJ1-2; maybe TRBD1 (6 bases). Between the trimmed V and J ends, which lost 3 bases and 3 bases, there was a span of 9 bases. Germline V gives CDR1 SGDLS, CDR2 YYNGEE. The CDR3 totals 13 residues. CDR3 loop: CASSGQEYYGYTF. CDR3 DNA sequence: TGTGCCAGCAGCGGACAGGAGTACTATGGCTACACCTTC. The full variable domain, in which reference TRBV9 and TRBJ1-2 provide the parts outside the CDR3, is DSGVTQTPKHLITATGQRVTLRCSPRSGDLSVYWYQQSLDQGLQFLIQYYNGEERAKGNILERFSAQQFPDLHSELNLSSLELGDSALYFCASSGQEYYGYTFGSGTRLTVV.

The genes are TRBV11-3 and TRBJ2-1, with D possibly TRBD2 on 6 matching bases. The CDR3 totals 15 residues. Trimming took 3 bases from V and 5 from J, leaving 14 bases between them. Per the germline V gene, CDR1 is SGHNT and CDR2 is YENEEA. The CDR3 DNA is TGTGCCAGCAGCTTCGGGAGCCCTAGGGACAATGAGCAGTTCTTC. It codes for CASSFGSPRDNEQFF.

The rearrangement joins TRBV2 to TRBJ1-3, with unresolved D. V dropped 6 bases and J dropped 1 base, with 19 bases sitting between them. The length of the CDR3 is 17 residues. Germline CDR1 reads SNHLY; CDR2 reads FYNNEI. DNA for the CDR3: TGTGCCAGCAGGGCTACCCGTGAGGGCTGGTCTGGAAACACCATATATTTT. It codes for CASRATREGWSGNTIYF.

There are a few counts of this clone. The chain joins TRBV6-5 to TRBJ1-5; tentative D call: TRBD1 (5 bases). This CDR3 comprises 13 residues. V lost 7 bases to trimming and J lost 11 bases, with 18 bases between them. Per the germline V gene, CDR1 is MNHEY and CDR2 is SVGAGI. As DNA, the CDR3 is TGTGCCAGCACTTCACTTGGGACTTCATCCCAGCATTTT. Translated, it gives CASTSLGTSSQHF.

This chain uses TRBV20-1 with TRBJ2-5; 11 positions match TRBD2. J lost 6 bases, V lost 3 bases, and 6 bases had no gene match. CDR1 DFQATT and CDR2 SNEGSKA come from the germline V gene (reference sequence). The CDR3 extends over 14 amino acids. The CDR3 protein is CSASRSSGGKTQYF. CDR3 coding DNA: TGCAGTGCTAGTAGGTCTAGCGGGGGGAAGACCCAGTACTTC.

This clone was seen a few times. The chain uses TRBV4-1 and TRBJ2-5; D not certain. Trimming left V 4 bases short and J 2 bases short, with 14 bases between. Germline V gene sequence: CDR1 MGHRA, CDR2 YSYEKL. The CDR3 covers 15 residues. CDR3 protein: CASSLSTAQQETQYF. CDR3 in DNA: TGCGCCAGCAGCCTTAGTACAGCCCAACAAGAGACCCAGTACTTC.

A remark on this clone: At one end, the junction sequence differs from germline, possibly due to a read error. The chain joins TRBV5-1 to TRBJ1-1; 7 bases match TRBD1. The CDR3 is made up of 16 amino acids. In germline, CDR1 is SGHRS, CDR2 YFSETQ. CDR3 loop: CASSQGGFGLDTEAFF. CDR3 DNA: TGTGCCAGCAGCCAGGGGGGTTTCGGTCTTGACACTGAAGCTTTCTTT.

In DNA, the CDR3 is TGTGCCAGCAGCTCGCTAGCGGGAGAGTATTTT. Its protein is CASSSLAGEYF. V is TRBV7-9 and J is TRBJ2-3; TRBD2 agrees at 10 bases. After removal of 4 bases from V and 13 bases from J, the junction contained 2 bases not matched to a gene. Looked up from germline, CDR1 is SEHNR and CDR2 is FQNEAQ (reference sequence). The CDR3 runs 11 residues.